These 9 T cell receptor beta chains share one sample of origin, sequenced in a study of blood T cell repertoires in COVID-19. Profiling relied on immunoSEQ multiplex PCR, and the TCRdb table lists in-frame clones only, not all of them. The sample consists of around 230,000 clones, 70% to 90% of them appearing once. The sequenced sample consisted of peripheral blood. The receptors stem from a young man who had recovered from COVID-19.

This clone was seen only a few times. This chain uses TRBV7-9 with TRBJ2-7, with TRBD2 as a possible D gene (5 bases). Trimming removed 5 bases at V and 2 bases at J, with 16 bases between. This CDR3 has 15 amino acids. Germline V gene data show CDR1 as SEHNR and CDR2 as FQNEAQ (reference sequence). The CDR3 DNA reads TGTGCCAGCAGCCTATCCCAGGACTTTGCCTACGAGCAGTACTTC. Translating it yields CASSLSQDFAYEQYF. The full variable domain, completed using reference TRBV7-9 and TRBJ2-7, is DTGVSQNPRHKITKRGQNVTFRCDPISEHNRLYWYRQTLGQGPEFLTYFQNEAQLEKSRLLSDRFSAERPKGSFSTLEIQRTEQGDSAMYLCASSLSQDFAYEQYFGPGTRLTVT.

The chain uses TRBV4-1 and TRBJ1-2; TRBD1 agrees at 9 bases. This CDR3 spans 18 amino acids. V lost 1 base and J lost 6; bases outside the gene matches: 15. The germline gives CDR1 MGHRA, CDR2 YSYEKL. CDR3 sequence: CASSQVGISPDRGHGYTF. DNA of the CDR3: TGCGCCAGCAGCCAAGTAGGGATTTCTCCGGACAGGGGACATGGCTACACCTTC.

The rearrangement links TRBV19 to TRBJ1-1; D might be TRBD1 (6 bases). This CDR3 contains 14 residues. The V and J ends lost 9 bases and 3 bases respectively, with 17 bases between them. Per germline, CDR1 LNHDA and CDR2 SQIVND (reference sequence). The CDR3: CASNPQGWDTEAFF. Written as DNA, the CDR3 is TGTGCCAGCAACCCTCAGGGGTGGGACACTGAAGCTTTCTTT.

CDR3 coding DNA: TGTGCCAGCGCGGGTGACACAGATACGCAGTATTTT. Translating gives CASAGDTDTQYF. The rearrangement joins TRBV6-5 to TRBJ2-3; D perhaps matches TRBD2 (5 bases). Trimming stripped 8 bases from V and 2 bases from J, with 8 bases between. CDR3 length: 12 amino acids. Germline CDR1 MNHEY, CDR2 SVGAGI.

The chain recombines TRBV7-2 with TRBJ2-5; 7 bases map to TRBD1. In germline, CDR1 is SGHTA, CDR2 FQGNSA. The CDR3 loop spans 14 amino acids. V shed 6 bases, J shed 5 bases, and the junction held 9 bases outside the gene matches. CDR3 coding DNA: TGTGCCAGCAGTTTAATACAGGGGTCGGAGACCCAGTACTTC. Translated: CASSLIQGSETQYF.

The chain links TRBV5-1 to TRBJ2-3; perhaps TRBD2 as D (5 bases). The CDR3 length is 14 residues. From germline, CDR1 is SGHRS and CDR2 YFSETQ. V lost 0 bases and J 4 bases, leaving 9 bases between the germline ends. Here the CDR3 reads CASSLGLAADTQYF. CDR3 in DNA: TGCGCCAGCAGCTTGGGGCTAGCCGCAGATACGCAGTATTTT.

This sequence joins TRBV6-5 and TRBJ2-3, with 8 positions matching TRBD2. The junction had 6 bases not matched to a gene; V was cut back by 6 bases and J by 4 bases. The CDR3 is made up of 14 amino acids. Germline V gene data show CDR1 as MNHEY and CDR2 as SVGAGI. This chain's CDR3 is CASRDSGVADTQYF. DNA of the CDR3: TGTGCCAGCAGAGATAGCGGGGTGGCAGATACGCAGTATTTT.

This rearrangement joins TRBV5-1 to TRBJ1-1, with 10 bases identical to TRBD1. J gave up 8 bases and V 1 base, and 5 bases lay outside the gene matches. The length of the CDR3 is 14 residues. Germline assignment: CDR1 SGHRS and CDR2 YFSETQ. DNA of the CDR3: TGCGCCAGCAGCTTGTGGCGACAGGGGGCCGAAGCTTTCTTT. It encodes CASSLWRQGAEAFF.

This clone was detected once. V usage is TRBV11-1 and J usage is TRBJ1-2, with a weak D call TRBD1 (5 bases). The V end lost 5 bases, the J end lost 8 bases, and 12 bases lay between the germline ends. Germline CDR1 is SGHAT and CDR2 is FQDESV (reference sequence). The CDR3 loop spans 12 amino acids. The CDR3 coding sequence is TGTGCCAGCAGCCCCAGGGTGGGCGGCTACACCTTC. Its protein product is CASSPRVGGYTF.